A single sample is the source of the 18 T cell receptor beta chains below, sequenced in a study of response to subunit inactivated influenza vaccine. TCRdb itself ran the RT-PCR reads through MiXCR, one entry per CDR3 protein. The profile shows around 600,000 distinct CDR3 sequences, about 11% of them singletons. In addition, the sample was reused for a study of T cells expressing NK-cell markers. This second study says: Production of TCR beta cDNA relied on 5'RACE template switching with UMIs.

The starting material was PBMCs from blood, obtained on the day of vaccination. These receptors all stem from a man between 50 and 59 years old who received an inactivated influenza vaccine.

The genes are TRBV5-1 and TRBJ2-4, with D perhaps TRBD1 or TRBD2 (6 bases each). This CDR3 has 16 amino acids. Trimming stripped 4 bases from V and 5 bases from J, with 19 bases between. Germline CDR1 and CDR2: SGHRS and YFSETQ. CDR3 bases: TGCGCCAGCAGCGCGGGATTCACAGGGATCCAAAACATTCAGTACTTC. Protein: CASSAGFTGIQNIQYF.

This clonotype was detected ten times or more. V gene TRBV29-1 combines with J gene TRBJ2-2; the match to TRBD1 covers 10 bases. This CDR3 contains 14 residues. Per germline, CDR1 SQVTM and CDR2 ANQGSEA. The CDR3 DNA is TGCAGTGTTCGGACAGGGGGAAACACCGGGGAGCTGTTTTTT. Protein sequence: CSVRTGGNTGELFF.

V and J are TRBV20-1 and TRBJ2-1; 12 positions agree with TRBD2. The CDR3 extends over 15 amino acids. Trimming at V came to 2 bases and at J to 7 bases, leaving 6 bases not matched to a gene. The germline gives CDR1 DFQATT, CDR2 SNEGSKA (reference sequence). The CDR3 region has the DNA TGCAGTGCTAGACAACTAGCGGGAGGTCAGAATGAGCAGTTCTTC. This translates into CSARQLAGGQNEQFF.

Ten or more counts support this clonotype. This chain connects TRBV5-5 to TRBJ1-1; weak D call: TRBD1 (5 bases). This CDR3 contains 14 residues. Germline CDR1 SGHKS, CDR2 YYEKEE (reference sequence). Trimming removed 4 bases from V and 5 bases from J, with 15 bases in between. The CDR3 nucleotides read TGTGCCAGCAGCGTTGGAGGGGTCGGAACTGAAGCTTTCTTT. Its translation: CASSVGGVGTEAFF. Based on the CDR3 plus reference TRBV5-5 and TRBJ1-1, the full variable domain is DAGVTQSPTHLIKTRGQQVTLRCSPISGHKSVSWYQQVLGQGPQFIFQYYEKEERGRGNFPDRFSARQFPNYSSELNVNALLLGDSALYLCASSVGGVGTEAFFGQGTRLTVV.

In this sample, this clonotype turned up a few times. An end of the junction differs from the germline gene, which may be a read error. CDR3 region: CASRDPGRGYEQYF. DNA of the CDR3: TGTGCCAGCCGTGATCCTGGCAGGGGTTACGAGCAGTACTTC. V usage is TRBV2 and J usage is TRBJ2-7; possible D gene TRBD1, 6 bases. The germline CDR1 and CDR2 sequences are SNHLY and FYNNEI. The CDR3 has 14 residues.

This clonotype was detected ten times or more. The gene calls are TRBV11-2 and TRBJ2-3; no clear D. This CDR3 contains 12 residues. Germline assignment: CDR1 SGHAT and CDR2 FQNNGV. The ends were cut back, 5 bases at V and 7 bases at J, with 10 bases in the middle. CDR3 bases: TGTGCCAGCAGCCACGACGAGTATACGCAGTATTTT. Its translation: CASSHDEYTQYF.

V gene TRBV3-1 combines with J gene TRBJ1-5; D is uncertain. The CDR3 is 16 residues long. Germline V gene lookup returns CDR1 LGHDT and CDR2 YNNKEL (reference sequence). Trimming removed 1 base from V and 0 bases from J, with 10 bases in between. CDR3 residues: CASSQAGRNSNQPQHF. The CDR3 nucleotides read TGTGCCAGCAGCCAAGCGGGAAGAAATAGCAATCAGCCCCAGCATTTT.

Only a few counts were recorded for this clonotype. CDR3: CSVPGTSGSGPGELFF. CDR3 bases: TGCAGCGTACCCGGGACTAGCGGGAGCGGCCCCGGGGAGCTGTTTTTT. This sequence joins TRBV29-1 and TRBJ2-2; TRBD2 aligns across 14 bases. Germline V gene lookup returns CDR1 SQVTM and CDR2 ANQGSEA. Trimming at V came to 6 bases and at J to 6 bases, leaving 9 bases not matched to a gene. This CDR3 has 16 residues.

This sequence joins TRBV3-1 and TRBJ2-1, with 14 positions matching TRBD2. V lost 4 bases and J lost 9; bases outside the gene matches: 14. Germline lookup yields CDR1 LGHDT and CDR2 YNNKEL (reference sequence). This CDR3 has 18 amino acids. This chain's CDR3 is CASSPGLAGARLRSEQFF. The CDR3 DNA follows: TGTGCCAGCAGCCCGGGACTAGCGGGAGCACGGTTACGGTCTGAGCAGTTCTTC.

This clonotype has ten or more counts. V usage is TRBV5-1 and J usage is TRBJ2-7, with D possibly TRBD1 on 7 matching bases. V was clipped by 4 bases and J by 2 bases, with 10 bases between them. Germline values: CDR1 SGHRS, CDR2 YFSETQ. The CDR3 has 13 residues. Here the CDR3 reads CASSAGQPYEQYF. The CDR3 DNA sequence: TGCGCCAGCAGCGCGGGACAGCCCTACGAGCAGTACTTC.

This clonotype came up many times. V usage is TRBV5-1 and J usage is TRBJ1-1, with unresolved D. V shed 4 bases and J shed 1 base, with 11 bases lying between them. Germline V gene lookup returns CDR1 SGHRS and CDR2 YFSETQ. This CDR3 spans 14 amino acids. CDR3 coding DNA: TGCGCCAGCAGCCCGGGTGGTCAGAACACTGAAGCTTTCTTT. Amino acid sequence: CASSPGGQNTEAFF.

The chain has TRBV7-2 and TRBJ2-1; TRBD2 matches at 8 bases. This CDR3 contains 15 residues. From germline, CDR1 is SGHTA and CDR2 FQGNSA. Losses at the gene ends were 5 bases for V and 0 bases for J; bases not matched to a gene: 3. CDR3 amino acids: CASSQLADSYNEQFF. The CDR3 DNA reads as TGTGCCAGCAGCCAACTAGCGGACTCCTACAATGAGCAGTTCTTC.

V gene TRBV15 combines with J gene TRBJ2-5; a possible D gene is TRBD2 (6 bases). Trimming stripped 9 bases from V and 7 bases from J, with 15 bases between. CDR1 is LNHNV and CDR2 is YYDKDF in the germline V gene (reference sequence). The CDR3 totals 12 residues. CDR3 bases: TGTGCCACTAGTGTTGAGGAGGGGACCCAGTACTTC. It yields the protein CATSVEEGTQYF.

This clonotype has at least ten counts. V is TRBV5-1 and J is TRBJ2-1; perhaps TRBD2 as D (6 bases). The germline gives CDR1 SGHRS, CDR2 YFSETQ. Trimming took off 5 bases at V and 4 bases at J, with 13 bases between the two ends. There are 14 residues in the CDR3. CDR3 sequence (DNA): TGCGCCAGCAGTCTTAGCGGAGCTTACAATGAGCAGTTCTTC. Protein: CASSLSGAYNEQFF.

This chain connects TRBV20-1 to TRBJ2-7; 8 bases map to TRBD2. The J segment lost 0 bases and the V segment lost 4 bases, leaving 5 bases of the junction unmatched. Germline CDR1 reads DFQATT; CDR2 reads SNEGSKA (reference sequence). This CDR3 comprises 14 residues. CDR3 sequence: CSAKAGVGSYEQYF. CDR3 DNA sequence: TGCAGTGCTAAAGCGGGAGTGGGCTCCTACGAGCAGTACTTC.

V usage is TRBV12-3 or TRBV12-4 and J usage is TRBJ2-1; D might be TRBD1 (6 bases). The length of the CDR3 is 12 residues. Deletions cut 6 bases from V and 13 bases from J, with 16 bases between. CDR3 DNA sequence: TGTGCCAGCAGCCCAGGGGAATTGGGTCAGTTCTTC. Protein sequence: CASSPGELGQFF.

This clonotype was counted a few times. The chain recombines TRBV7-8 with TRBJ2-7; D remains ambiguous. The CDR3 spans 13 residues. CDR1 SGHVS and CDR2 FQNEAQ come from the germline V gene. The germline V and J ends were trimmed by 0 bases and 6 bases, with 9 bases remaining between them. The CDR3 reads CASSLAPWSEQYF. The CDR3 region has the DNA TGTGCCAGCAGCTTAGCCCCCTGGAGCGAGCAGTACTTC.

The rearrangement uses TRBV10-3 and TRBJ1-5; TRBD1 is a possible D gene (5 bases). Germline CDR1 and CDR2: ENHRY and SYGVKD. The CDR3 is made up of 14 amino acids. Trimming stripped 0 bases from V and 4 bases from J, with 7 bases between. In DNA form, the CDR3 reads TGTGCCATCAGTGAGTCTGAGGGGAATCAGCCCCAGCATTTT. Residues: CAISESEGNQPQHF.